These 10 T cell receptor beta chains were sequenced from one sample in a study of T-cell reconstitution after alpha-beta-depleted transplantation in children. During its preparation, the TCRbeta library received unique molecular identifiers. TCRdb re-analysed the PCR reads in MiXCR, keeping a single row per CDR3 protein. The sample has fewer than 120,000 distinct CDR3 sequences, under 13% seen once. The specimen was PBMCs from the stem cell graft donor, collected from the stem cell graft. The receptors come from a human donor who donated a stem cell graft to a child with acute lymphoblastic leukemia.

This clonotype was seen ten or more times. The chain combines TRBV13 with TRBJ2-7; perhaps TRBD1 as D (6 bases). This CDR3 has 12 residues. V was shortened by 5 bases and J by 10 bases, with 15 bases between the two germline ends. Germline V lookup: CDR1 PRHDT, CDR2 FYEKMQ (reference sequence). CDR3 amino acids: CASSGPGVGQYF. The CDR3 DNA sequence: TGTGCCAGCAGCGGACCAGGGGTCGGACAGTACTTC. The complete variable domain, with remaining parts taken from reference TRBV13 and TRBJ2-7, reads AAGVIQSPRHLIKEKRETATLKCYPIPRHDTVYWYQQGPGQDPQFLISFYEKMQSDKGSIPDRFSAQQFSDYHSELNMSSLELGDSALYFCASSGPGVGQYFGPGTRLTVT.

This clonotype has ten or more counts. The rearrangement uses TRBV27 and TRBJ2-3; D is undetermined. Germline V CDR1 and CDR2: MNHEY, SMNVEV (reference sequence). This CDR3 is built from 15 residues. The V and J ends lost 3 bases and 0 bases respectively, with 10 bases between them. Written as DNA, the CDR3 is TGTGCCAGCAGTTTTGCCGGACGGAGCACAGATACGCAGTATTTT. Protein product: CASSFAGRSTDTQYF.

This clonotype was observed many times. The CDR3 nucleotides read TGTGCCAGCAGTCCGATCCCCCCTTCTAGCGTAACTTCCTACGAGCAGTACTTC. Its translation is CASSPIPPSSVTSYEQYF. V and J are TRBV27 and TRBJ2-7, with D perhaps TRBD2 (6 bases). Trimming stripped 5 bases from V and 1 base from J, with 24 bases between. The CDR3 is 18 residues long. Germline CDR1 reads MNHEY; CDR2 reads SMNVEV (reference sequence).

This clonotype occurred many times. The V call is TRBV29-1, the J call TRBJ2-3; unclear D gene. From germline, CDR1 is SQVTM and CDR2 ANQGSEA. This CDR3 has 14 amino acids. V lost 4 bases, J lost 0 bases, and 11 bases lay in between. The chain's CDR3 is CSVGATTSTDTQYF. The CDR3 nucleotides read TGCAGCGTTGGGGCGACAACTAGCACAGATACGCAGTATTTT.

This clonotype was seen at least ten times. The chain joins TRBV7-2 to TRBJ2-3, with D maybe TRBD1 (6 bases). There are 14 residues in the CDR3. V was pared by 6 bases and J by 7 bases, with 17 bases between. The germline V gene encodes CDR1 SGHTA and CDR2 FQGNSA. CDR3 in amino acids: CASRGTNGPNTQYF. The CDR3 DNA reads TGTGCCAGCAGGGGGACAAACGGCCCAAATACGCAGTATTTT.

As to this clonotype: Given a much more abundant clone one base away, this may be a read error. The J gene is TRBJ1-5, the V gene TRBV7-2; no clear D gene. Germline CDR1 is SGHTA and CDR2 is FQGNSA. The CDR3 spans 12 residues. CDR3 sequence (DNA): TGTGCCAGCAGCTTACCGGATCAGCACCAGCATTTT. Protein: CASSLPDQHQHF.

This clonotype appeared many times. V is TRBV20-1 and J is TRBJ2-2; 7 bases align to TRBD2. Germline assignment: CDR1 DFQATT and CDR2 SNEGSKA (reference sequence). The J segment lost 7 bases and the V segment lost 6 bases, leaving 14 bases of the junction unmatched. There are 15 residues in the CDR3. The CDR3, as DNA: TGCAGTGCCCCCGACTGGCGGGAGACCGGCGGGGAGCTGTTTTTT. Translated, it gives CSAPDWRETGGELFF.

This clonotype was recorded at least ten times. The chain joins TRBV19 to TRBJ1-5; D is undetermined. CDR1 and CDR2 (germline): LNHDA, SQIVND (reference sequence). CDR3 length: 17 amino acids. The V gene lost 5 bases and the J gene lost 0 bases, with 17 bases spanning the gap. Here the CDR3 reads CASSPTWTVYSNQPQHF. The CDR3, as DNA: TGTGCCAGTAGTCCGACATGGACGGTTTATAGCAATCAGCCCCAGCATTTT.

In this sample, this clonotype turned up many times. This sequence joins TRBV12-3 or TRBV12-4 and TRBJ1-1; D gene ambiguous. Trimming took 11 bases from V and 6 from J, leaving 19 bases between them. There are 13 residues in the CDR3. CDR3 nucleotides: TGTGCCTGGAGCCGGATGGTCCACGCTGAAGCTTTCTTT. The encoded protein is CAWSRMVHAEAFF.

This clonotype was seen ten or more times. The genes are TRBV5-1 and TRBJ2-1; tentative D call: TRBD2 (5 bases). Trimming left V 0 bases short and J 5 bases short, with 15 bases between. From germline, CDR1 is SGHRS and CDR2 YFSETQ. The CDR3 sequence is 16 residues long. The CDR3 DNA follows: TGCGCCAGCAGCTTGGAGGCTGTCCGGGGAAACAATGAGCAGTTCTTC. Amino acids: CASSLEAVRGNNEQFF. Filled out from reference TRBV5-1 and TRBJ2-1, the complete variable domain reads KAGVTQTPRYLIKTRGQQVTLSCSPISGHRSVSWYQQTPGQGLQFLFEYFSETQRNKGNFPGRFSGRQFSNSRSEMNVSTLELGDSALYLCASSLEAVRGNNEQFFGPGTRLTVL.